This TCR beta chain was captured by sequencing in a study of shared clonotypes between healthy human individuals. Study-level findings and limits: On the whole, naive subsets had larger estimated richness than memory subsets had. The naive CD4 repertoires of several donors were compared, and around 5.1% of clonotypes were shared.

The assay was run at deep level. The protocol was immunoSEQ multiplex PCR, while the TCRdb copy is restricted to in-frame clones and leaves out a portion. The table lists almost 750,000 clones, around 77% of them singletons. This clone was counted at least ten times. Its specificity is unknown. Trimming left V 5 bases short and J 6 bases short, with 12 bases between. The germline V gene has CDR1 SGHAT and CDR2 FQNNGV. The CDR3 contains 13 residues. Sequencing was performed on memory CD4+ T cells sorted from blood. Subset reported: CD45RA-negative fraction. The gene calls are TRBV11-2 and TRBJ2-3; D is unresolved. This receptor was identified in a woman aged 30 to 39 in good health. The CDR3 protein is CASSPPQSDTQYF. The CDR3 DNA follows: TGTGCCAGCAGCCCACCACAGTCCGATACGCAGTATTTT.